A single sample gave rise to the 4 T cell receptor beta chains below, sequenced in a study of control samples from healthy donors and cancer patients. Method: immunoSEQ multiplex PCR; TCRdb's copy keeps in-frame clones and lacks some. The table has approximately 82,000 clones, around 94% seen once. The specimen sequenced was blood. The receptors shown here come from a woman younger than 30 in good health.

The chain joins TRBV27 to TRBJ2-7; no firm D call. This CDR3 is built from 12 residues. CDR1 MNHEY and CDR2 SMNVEV come from the germline V gene (reference sequence). Trimming took 8 bases from V and 4 from J, leaving 12 bases between them. CDR3 sequence: CASQTVGYEQYF. CDR3 in DNA: TGTGCCAGCCAGACGGTGGGTTACGAGCAGTACTTC.

The gene calls are TRBV15 and TRBJ1-3, with 8 bases identical to TRBD1. Germline V gene lookup returns CDR1 LNHNV and CDR2 YYDKDF (reference sequence). The CDR3 sequence is 16 residues long. Losses at the gene ends were 5 bases for V and 2 bases for J; bases not matched to a gene: 8. The CDR3 DNA is TGTGCCACCAGCGTAGGACAGGGTCCGCCTGGAAACACCATATATTTT. As protein: CATSVGQGPPGNTIYF.

The chain carries TRBV20-1 and TRBJ2-7; tentative D call: TRBD1 (6 bases). In germline, CDR1 is DFQATT, CDR2 SNEGSKA (reference sequence). Trimming removed 3 bases from V and 2 bases from J, with 11 bases in between. The length of the CDR3 is 13 residues. As DNA, the CDR3 is TGCAGTGCTAGTCGCAGGGGAACCTACGAGCAGTACTTC. This codes for CSASRRGTYEQYF.

This sequence joins TRBV28 and TRBJ2-7; D possibly corresponds to TRBD1 (5 bases). V was pared by 2 bases and J by 1 base, with 15 bases between. In germline, CDR1 is MDHEN, CDR2 SYDVKM. This CDR3 region has 16 residues. The CDR3 sequence: CASSLNYRPISYEQYF. The CDR3 DNA sequence: TGTGCCAGCAGTTTAAACTACAGGCCAATATCCTACGAGCAGTACTTC.